Listed below are T cell receptor beta chains from one sample, sequenced in a study of blood T cell repertoires in COVID-19. Repertoires were generated with immunoSEQ multiplex PCR, while TCRdb's copy carries only in-frame clones and drops some. The sample lists approximately 500,000 clones, around 90% occurring once. The material sequenced was peripheral blood. Receptors originate from a woman between 45 and 65 years old with COVID-19, enrolled during active disease. CDR3s include the opening cysteine and the closing phenylalanine or tryptophan. D genes are given only for firm matches.

D gene: TRBD1
J gene: TRBJ1-5
CDR3 length: 14
V gene: TRBV10-3
CDR3 protein: CAISESRGDQPQHF

D gene: TRBD2
J gene: TRBJ2-1
CDR3 length: 16
V gene: TRBV6-1
CDR3 protein: CASSEARGLVVNEQFF

D gene: TRBD2
J gene: TRBJ2-2
CDR3 length: 17
V gene: TRBV3-1/TRBV3-2
CDR3 protein: CASSQDPGLGVLGELFF

D gene: .
J gene: TRBJ1-4
CDR3 length: 14
V gene: TRBV3-1/TRBV3-2
CDR3 protein: CASSQDGSFFKLFF

D gene: TRBD2
J gene: TRBJ2-3
CDR3 length: 17
V gene: TRBV7-6
CDR3 protein: CASSAQLAGGGTDTQYF

D gene: TRBD1
J gene: TRBJ1-2
CDR3 length: 13
V gene: TRBV9
CDR3 protein: CASSNTGGYGYTF

D gene: .
J gene: TRBJ2-5
CDR3 length: 14
V gene: TRBV7-2
CDR3 protein: CASSLVNSQETQYF

D gene: .
J gene: TRBJ2-2
CDR3 length: 15
V gene: TRBV30
CDR3 protein: CAWSDPGYAGGELFF

D gene: .
J gene: TRBJ1-2
CDR3 length: 14
V gene: TRBV30
CDR3 protein: CAWSPRTANYGYTF

D gene: TRBD2
J gene: TRBJ2-3
CDR3 length: 14
V gene: TRBV11-3
CDR3 protein: CASSLRGGTDTQYF